The 22 T cell receptor beta chains below were found in one sample sequenced in a study of identifying expanded T cells in peripheral blood. Profiled with immunoSEQ multiplex PCR; TCRdb holds only in-frame clones, not every one. The sample shows 100,000 or so clones, over 70% of them seen only once. Source material: blood. These receptors were taken from a person aged 18-70 years in good health.

The V and J genes are TRBV7-2 and TRBJ1-2; D gene unclear. The V gene's germline CDR1 is SGHTA and CDR2 FQGNSA. The V end was cut by 0 bases, the J end by 7 bases, with 15 bases between. The CDR3 has 15 residues. CDR3 sequence reads: CASSLALGGGSGYTF. CDR3 bases: TGTGCCAGCAGCTTAGCCCTTGGTGGCGGGAGTGGCTACACCTTC.

V gene TRBV18 combines with J gene TRBJ1-6; no clear D. The CDR3 length is 15 residues. The germline CDR1 and CDR2 sequences are KGHSH and LQKENI. V was pared by 2 bases and J by 8 bases, with 13 bases between. The chain's CDR3 is CASSPYMKRDSPLHF. CDR3 nucleotide sequence: TGTGCCAGCTCACCATATATGAAGAGGGATTCACCCCTCCACTTT. Full variable domain (missing parts from reference TRBV18 and TRBJ1-6): NAGVMQNPRHLVRRRGQEARLRCSPMKGHSHVYWYRQLPEEGLKFMVYLQKENIIDESGMPKERFSAEFPKEGPSILRIQQVVRGDSAAYFCASSPYMKRDSPLHFGNGTRLTVT.

The genes are TRBV19 and TRBJ1-5; a possible D gene is TRBD1 (6 bases). The CDR3 has 16 residues. Trimming removed 4 bases from V and 2 bases from J, with 15 bases in between. Germline CDR1 reads LNHDA; CDR2 reads SQIVND (reference sequence). CDR3 nucleotides: TGTGCCAGTAGTACGCATAGGGACACCCGCAATCAGCCCCAGCATTTT. It translates to CASSTHRDTRNQPQHF.

The rearrangement links TRBV27 to TRBJ1-6; D is perhaps TRBD1 (5 bases). The germline V gene encodes CDR1 MNHEY and CDR2 SMNVEV (reference sequence). The CDR3 consists of 16 residues. V shed 3 bases and J shed 3 bases, with 12 bases lying between them. DNA for the CDR3: TGTGCCAGCAGTTTTGAGGGGATACGCTATAATTCACCCCTCCACTTT. Its translation: CASSFEGIRYNSPLHF.

CDR3 bases: TGTGCCAGCAGCTTAGGGACTAGCTCCTACAATGAGCAGTTCTTC. Protein product: CASSLGTSSYNEQFF. The gene calls are TRBV7-2 and TRBJ2-1, with TRBD2 matching 7 bases. CDR1 is SGHTA and CDR2 is FQGNSA in the germline V gene. This CDR3 is 15 amino acids long. Germline trimming cut 1 base from V and 0 bases from J; bases unmatched to any gene: 0.

The gene calls are TRBV10-3 and TRBJ1-5, with a possible D match to TRBD1 (5 bases). This CDR3 region has 17 residues. The germline V and J ends were trimmed by 3 bases and 0 bases, with 15 bases remaining between them. Germline V gives CDR1 ENHRY, CDR2 SYGVKD. The CDR3 spells CAISEVRGTDSNQPQHF. As DNA, the CDR3 is TGTGCCATCAGTGAAGTTCGAGGGACTGATAGCAATCAGCCCCAGCATTTT.

The rearrangement joins TRBV5-1 to TRBJ1-5; tentative D call: TRBD1 (5 bases). Between the trimmed V and J ends, which lost 4 bases and 5 bases, there was a span of 22 bases. Germline CDR1 and CDR2: SGHRS and YFSETQ. The CDR3 loop spans 17 amino acids. The CDR3: CASSPCYRRDFDQPQHF. The DNA for the CDR3 is TGCGCCAGCAGCCCTTGTTATCGCAGGGATTTCGATCAGCCCCAGCATTTT.

This sequence joins TRBV15 and TRBJ2-3; 7 bases fit TRBD2. The CDR3 has 17 residues. The V gene end was trimmed by 0 bases and the J gene end by 4 bases; junction bases not matched to a gene: 10. The germline CDR1 and CDR2 sequences are LNHNV and YYDKDF (reference sequence). The CDR3 DNA reads as TGTGCCACCAGCAGAGACCCCCTGGGCGGGAGCCCAGATACGCAGTATTTT. This gives the protein CATSRDPLGGSPDTQYF. Full variable domain (remainder filled in from reference TRBV15 and TRBJ2-3): DAMVIQNPRYQVTQFGKPVTLSCSQTLNHNVMYWYQQKSSQAPKLLFHYYDKDFNNEADTPDNFQSRRPNTSFCFLDIRSPGLGDTAMYLCATSRDPLGGSPDTQYFGPGTRLTVL.

The genes are TRBV30 and TRBJ2-1; TRBD2 aligns across 8 bases. V lost 4 bases, J lost 6 bases, and 8 bases stayed unmatched. There are 14 residues in the CDR3. Germline V gives CDR1 GTSNPN, CDR2 SVGIG (reference sequence). The CDR3 spells CAWIKGTSCNEQFF. The DNA for the CDR3 is TGTGCCTGGATTAAGGGGACTAGTTGCAATGAGCAGTTCTTC.

This clone has at least ten counts. CDR3 nucleotides: TGTGCCAGCAGTTACTCAAGGGGCCACGAGCAGTACTTC. Protein sequence: CASSYSRGHEQYF. This chain uses TRBV6-5 with TRBJ2-7, with D possibly TRBD1 on 5 matching bases. V was trimmed by 0 bases and J by 5 bases, leaving 8 bases between them. Germline-derived CDR1 and CDR2 are MNHEY and SVGAGI. This CDR3 spans 13 amino acids.

CDR3 loop: CASRTRGLANYGYTF. DNA of the CDR3: TGTGCCAGCCGTACGAGGGGGCTAGCTAACTATGGCTACACCTTC. V is TRBV5-6 and J is TRBJ1-2, with TRBD1 identical over 7 bases. In germline, CDR1 is SGHDT, CDR2 YYEEEE. The V segment lost 7 bases and the J segment 0 bases; nucleotides outside the gene matches: 9. The CDR3 is 15 residues long.

V gene TRBV7-2 combines with J gene TRBJ2-7; D is ambiguous. The germline gives CDR1 SGHTA, CDR2 FQGNSA. The CDR3 is 15 residues long. With 2 bases removed from V and 2 bases from J, the gap between germline ends came to 13 bases. This CDR3 is CASSLSQTATYEQYF. In DNA form, the CDR3 reads TGTGCCAGCAGCTTATCCCAGACGGCCACCTACGAGCAGTACTTC. Using reference TRBV7-2 and TRBJ2-7 for the parts outside the CDR3, the full variable domain is GAGVSQSPSNKVTEKGKDVELRCDPISGHTALYWYRQSLGQGLEFLIYFQGNSAPDKSGLPSDRFSAERTGGSVSTLTIQRTQQEDSAVYLCASSLSQTATYEQYFGPGTRLTVT.

V and J are TRBV10-3 and TRBJ2-7, with 8 bases identical to TRBD1. CDR1 and CDR2 from the germline V gene are ENHRY and SYGVKD. This CDR3 spans 12 amino acids. V gave up 11 bases and J gave up 4 bases; unmatched junction bases: 7. Here the CDR3 DNA reads TGTGCCGCCTCCGGGACAGGATACGAGCAGTACTTC. Protein: CAASGTGYEQYF.

The chain combines TRBV7-9 with TRBJ1-3; D possibly corresponds to TRBD1 (5 bases). The CDR3 has 17 residues. V lost 3 bases, J lost 0 bases, and 15 bases lay in between. Germline V gives CDR1 SEHNR, CDR2 FQNEAQ (reference sequence). The CDR3 coding sequence is TGTGCCAGCAGCTTCCGGGGAGACAGACTCTCTGGAAACACCATATATTTT. Its protein product is CASSFRGDRLSGNTIYF.

This clone has a handful of counts. The chain employs TRBV27 and TRBJ1-1; maybe TRBD1 (5 bases). This CDR3 has 14 amino acids. Germline-derived CDR1 and CDR2 are MNHEY and SMNVEV (reference sequence). Between the trimmed V and J ends, which lost 4 bases and 1 base, there was a span of 10 bases. DNA of the CDR3: TGTGCCAGCAGTTACAGGCGCTCGAACACTGAAGCTTTCTTT. Protein sequence: CASSYRRSNTEAFF.

The chain is built from TRBV12-5 and TRBJ2-1, with D maybe TRBD2 (6 bases). Looked up from germline, CDR1 is LGHNT and CDR2 is FRNRAP. The CDR3 is 15 amino acids. With 2 bases removed from V and 6 bases from J, the gap between germline ends came to 14 bases. CDR3 in DNA: TGTGCTAGTGGTTTGAGTAGCGGAGGTCCCAATGAGCAGTTCTTC. Residues: CASGLSSGGPNEQFF.

CDR3 sequence (DNA): TGCGCCAGCAGCTTTGGACTAGCGGGACCATACAATGAGCAGTTCTTC. Its translation: CASSFGLAGPYNEQFF. The chain recombines TRBV5-1 with TRBJ2-1; 12 nucleotides align to TRBD2. There are 16 residues in the CDR3. CDR1 and CDR2 (germline): SGHRS, YFSETQ. V lost 2 bases to trimming and J lost 4 bases; unmatched junction nucleotides: 4.

This sequence joins TRBV5-1 and TRBJ2-2, with 12 bases fitting TRBD1. The CDR3 has 15 residues. Per germline, CDR1 SGHRS and CDR2 YFSETQ. Losses at the gene ends were 8 bases for V and 6 bases for J; bases not matched to a gene: 8. CDR3: CASRTGQGASGELFF. The CDR3, as DNA: TGCGCCAGTCGGACGGGACAGGGGGCTTCCGGGGAGCTGTTTTTT.

V usage is TRBV13 and J usage is TRBJ1-1; D not resolved. Germline assignment: CDR1 PRHDT and CDR2 FYEKMQ (reference sequence). CDR3 length equals 14 residues. V was trimmed by 5 bases and J by 0 bases, leaving 10 bases between them. The DNA for the CDR3 is TGTGCCAGCAGCCCCCGCACGGTGAACACTGAAGCTTTCTTT. It translates to CASSPRTVNTEAFF.

The V and J genes are TRBV6-5 and TRBJ1-5, with 10 bases lining up with TRBD1. Germline trimming cut 6 bases from V and 6 bases from J; bases unmatched to any gene: 5. The CDR3 covers 14 residues. Germline values: CDR1 MNHEY, CDR2 SVGAGI. The CDR3 DNA is TGTGCCAGCAGAGGGACAGGGGAAGGTCAGCCCCAGCATTTT. Translated, it gives CASRGTGEGQPQHF.

The rearrangement joins TRBV6-4 to TRBJ2-5; D perhaps matches TRBD1 (6 bases). Per the germline V gene, CDR1 is MRHNA and CDR2 is SNTAGT. V shed 2 bases and J shed 4 bases, with 17 bases lying between them. CDR3 size: 16 residues. The CDR3 is CASSDNPTGTLETQYF. For the CDR3, the DNA is TGTGCCAGCAGTGACAACCCGACCGGGACATTAGAGACCCAGTACTTC.

The gene calls are TRBV7-2 and TRBJ2-7; TRBD2 matches at 9 bases. Germline CDR1 SGHTA, CDR2 FQGNSA. This CDR3 comprises 15 residues. J lost 3 bases, V lost 2 bases, and 5 bases had no gene match. The CDR3 sequence is CASSLRASGVYEQYF. The CDR3 region has the DNA TGTGCCAGCAGCTTAAGGGCTAGCGGGGTCTACGAGCAGTACTTC.